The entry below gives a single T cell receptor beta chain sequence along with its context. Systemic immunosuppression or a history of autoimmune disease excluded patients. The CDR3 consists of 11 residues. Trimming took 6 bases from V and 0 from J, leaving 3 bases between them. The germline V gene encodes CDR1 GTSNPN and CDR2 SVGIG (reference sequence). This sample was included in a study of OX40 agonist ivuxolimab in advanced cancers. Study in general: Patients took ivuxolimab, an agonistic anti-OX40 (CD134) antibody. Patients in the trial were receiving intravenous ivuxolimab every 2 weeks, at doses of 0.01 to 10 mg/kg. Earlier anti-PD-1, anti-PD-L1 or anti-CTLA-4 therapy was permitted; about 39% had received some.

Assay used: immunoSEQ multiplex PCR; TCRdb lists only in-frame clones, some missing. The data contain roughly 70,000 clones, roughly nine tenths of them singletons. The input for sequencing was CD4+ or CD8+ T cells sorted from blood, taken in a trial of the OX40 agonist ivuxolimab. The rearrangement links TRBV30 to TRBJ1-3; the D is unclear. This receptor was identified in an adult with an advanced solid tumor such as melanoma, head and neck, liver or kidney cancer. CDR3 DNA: TGTGCCTGCCACTCTGGAAACACCATATATTTT. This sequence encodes CACHSGNTIYF.